These T cell receptor beta chains were read from a single sample in a study of OX40 agonist ivuxolimab in advanced cancers. Clones were sequenced by immunoSEQ multiplex PCR, and TCRdb holds only the in-frame ones, with some missing. The sample records 65,000 to 85,000 clones, 85% being singletons. This sample comprised CD4+ or CD8+ T cells sorted from blood, obtained in a trial of the OX40 agonist ivuxolimab. These TCRs come from an adult with an advanced solid tumor such as melanoma, head and neck, liver or kidney cancer. CDR3s include the opening cysteine and the closing phenylalanine or tryptophan. Fields, in order: V gene, D gene, J gene, clone size, CDR3 length, CDR3 protein, CDR3 DNA. The D gene is left open where the match is weak. Expanded clones are given a class, and other clones once, few, many or no size at all.

TRBV18,TRBD1,TRBJ2-5,NA,15,CASSPQGAGMETQYF,TGTGCCAGCTCACCACAGGGGGCAGGTATGGAGACCCAGTACTTC
TRBV2,TRBD1,TRBJ1-5,NA,14,CASSQGATNQPQHF,TGTGCCAGCAGTCAGGGGGCGACCAATCAGCCCCAGCATTTT
TRBV5-4,NA,TRBJ1-4,NA,13,CASKKGTNEKLFF,TGTGCCAGCAAGAAGGGAACTAATGAAAAACTGTTTTTT
TRBV9,NA,TRBJ2-5,NA,13,CASSAGGQGTQYF,TGTGCCAGCAGCGCGGGAGGACAGGGGACCCAGTACTTC
TRBV19,NA,TRBJ1-2,NA,14,CASSIKGRESGYTF,TGTGCCAGTAGTATAAAGGGTCGGGAGTCTGGCTACACCTTC
TRBV7-3,TRBD2,TRBJ2-3,NA,17,CASSLTNSGFGLDTQYF,TGTGCCAGCAGCTTAACGAATAGCGGGTTTGGATTAGATACGCAGTATTTT
TRBV6-5,NA,TRBJ1-1,NA,14,CASSYSGDGTEAFF,TGTGCCAGCAGTTACAGTGGGGACGGCACTGAAGCTTTCTTT
TRBV30,NA,TRBJ2-7,NA,14,CAWSKGGSSYEQYF,TGTGCCTGGAGCAAAGGGGGGAGCTCCTACGAGCAGTACTTC
TRBV11-2,NA,TRBJ1-6,NA,12,CASSVENSPLHF,TGTGCCAGCAGCGTAGAGAATTCACCCCTCCACTTT
TRBV19,NA,TRBJ2-7,NA,14,CAGLQKPPTYEQYF,TGTGCCGGATTACAGAAACCACCCACTTACGAGCAGTACTTC
TRBV2,TRBD2,TRBJ2-1,NA,20,CASSEPNPSGGAAWDNEQFF,TGTGCCAGCAGTGAGCCTAATCCTAGCGGGGGGGCCGCATGGGACAATGAGCAGTTCTTC
TRBV27,NA,TRBJ2-7,NA,15,CASSLDSARANEQYF,TGTGCCAGCAGTTTGGACTCGGCCCGGGCGAACGAGCAGTACTTC
TRBV18,NA,TRBJ1-3,few,15,CASTRDILPGNTIYF,TGTGCCAGCACTAGGGACATATTACCTGGAAACACCATATATTTT
TRBV14,NA,TRBJ1-4,once,15,CASSSRGGANEKLFF,TGTGCCAGCAGCTCCCGGGGGGGAGCTAATGAAAAACTGTTTTTT
TRBV5-1,TRBD1,TRBJ2-1,NA,15,CASSLGTGGRNEQFF,TGCGCCAGCAGCTTGGGCACAGGGGGCCGGAATGAGCAGTTCTTC
TRBV4-3,NA,TRBJ2-3,NA,16,CASSRQGGGAGDTQYF,TGCGCCAGCAGCCGACAGGGAGGGGGGGCAGGCGATACGCAGTATTTT
TRBV30,NA,TRBJ2-7,once,12,CASGLSSYEQYF,TGTGCCTCGGGCCTAAGCTCCTACGAGCAGTACTTC
TRBV5-5,TRBD2,TRBJ2-1,NA,16,CASSQVTVTSDDEQFF,TGTGCCAGCAGCCAAGTCACAGTGACTAGCGACGATGAGCAGTTCTTC
TRBV18,NA,TRBJ2-1,NA,14,CASSPLRENNEQFF,TGTGCCAGCTCACCACTTCGGGAGAACAATGAGCAGTTCTTC
TRBV5-1,TRBD2,TRBJ2-5,few,15,CASSLIAGVQETQYF,TGCGCCAGCAGCTTGATTGCGGGGGTCCAAGAGACCCAGTACTTC
TRBV19,NA,TRBJ2-7,NA,13,CASSQTAGYEQYF,TGTGCCAGTAGCCAGACCGCGGGCTACGAGCAGTACTTC
TRBV4-2,NA,TRBJ1-1,many,14,CASSQDRGETEAFF,TGTGCCAGCAGCCAAGATCGCGGGGAAACTGAAGCTTTCTTT
TRBV7-9,NA,TRBJ1-1,NA,15,CASSPLRSVNTEAFF,TGTGCCAGCAGCCCGTTGAGGTCAGTCAACACTGAAGCTTTCTTT
TRBV11-3,TRBD2,TRBJ2-1,NA,15,CASSPGTSGGREQFF,TGTGCCAGCAGCCCGGGGACTAGCGGGGGTAGAGAGCAGTTCTTC
TRBV6-1,NA,TRBJ1-5,NA,13,CASSEVPAQPQHF,TGTGCCAGCAGTGAAGTTCCGGCTCAGCCCCAGCATTTT
TRBV9,NA,TRBJ2-5,NA,15,CASSLEGTQVETQYF,TGTGCCAGCAGCCTCGAGGGGACTCAGGTTGAGACCCAGTACTTC
TRBV6-1,NA,TRBJ1-2,once,16,CASSESLWDSLYGYTF,TGTGCCAGCAGTGAAAGTCTCTGGGACTCACTCTATGGCTACACCTTC
TRBV28,TRBD1,TRBJ2-7,NA,14,CASRRSGQGGEQYF,TGTGCCAGCAGAAGATCGGGACAGGGGGGCGAGCAGTACTTC
TRBV30,NA,TRBJ1-6,once,14,CAWKKRGPNSPLHF,TGTGCCTGGAAGAAGCGGGGCCCTAATTCACCCCTCCACTTT
TRBV5-4,NA,TRBJ2-5,NA,16,CASSLGAPGHQETQYF,TGTGCCAGCAGCTTAGGGGCCCCGGGACACCAAGAGACCCAGTACTTC
TRBV9,TRBD2,TRBJ2-3,NA,17,CASSVALSGGLGDTQYF,TGTGCCAGCAGCGTAGCTCTTAGCGGGGGGTTAGGAGATACGCAGTATTTT
TRBV27,NA,TRBJ2-5,NA,13,CASSPRARETQYF,TGTGCCAGCAGTCCCCGGGCCAGGGAGACCCAGTACTTC
TRBV28,TRBD1,TRBJ1-5,NA,16,CASSSIQGYSNQPQHF,TGTGCCAGCAGTTCGATACAGGGGTATAGCAATCAGCCCCAGCATTTT
TRBV28,NA,TRBJ1-2,NA,17,CASSPLGSGWMNYGYTF,TGTGCCAGCAGCCCTTTGGGCTCAGGGTGGATGAACTATGGCTACACCTTC
TRBV19,TRBD2,TRBJ2-3,NA,14,CASSIIAGSDTQYF,TGTGCCAGTAGTATTATAGCGGGGTCAGATACGCAGTATTTT
TRBV10-3,TRBD2,TRBJ2-1,NA,19,CAAQPRPASGGAGYNEQFF,TGTGCCGCCCAGCCCCGTCCGGCTAGCGGGGGGGCAGGCTACAATGAGCAGTTCTTC
TRBV4-3,NA,TRBJ2-1,once,17,CASSQEWGGESTWGQFF,TGCGCCAGCAGCCAAGAATGGGGCGGGGAGTCTACATGGGGGCAGTTCTTC
TRBV13,NA,TRBJ2-3,NA,18,CASSLISSVFSNTDTQYF,TGTGCCAGCAGCTTAATCTCGTCAGTGTTTTCCAACACAGATACGCAGTATTTT
TRBV10-3,TRBD1,TRBJ1-1,NA,15,CAISGGDRRNTEAFF,TGTGCCATCAGTGGGGGGGACAGGAGGAACACTGAAGCTTTCTTT
TRBV10-2,NA,TRBJ1-5,NA,13,CASSEKVHQPQHF,TGCGCCAGCAGTGAAAAGGTGCATCAGCCCCAGCATTTT
TRBV7-3,NA,TRBJ2-5,NA,14,CASSRSGGGETQYF,TGTGCCAGCAGCCGGTCCGGGGGCGGGGAGACCCAGTACTTC
TRBV19,NA,TRBJ2-2,NA,17,CASRSRRDKTNTGELFF,TGTGCCAGTAGAAGTAGGAGGGACAAGACGAACACCGGGGAGCTGTTTTTT
TRBV10-2,TRBD1,TRBJ1-1,few,14,CASRIGTGDTEAFF,TGCGCCAGCAGAATCGGGACAGGGGACACTGAAGCTTTCTTT
TRBV6-1,TRBD1,TRBJ1-1,NA,14,CASSKTGMNTEAFF,TGTGCCAGCAGCAAGACAGGGATGAACACTGAAGCTTTCTTT
TRBV11-2,NA,TRBJ2-5,NA,15,CASSPPALRGETQYF,TGTGCCAGCAGCCCGCCGGCCCTGCGCGGAGAGACCCAGTACTTC
TRBV28,TRBD1,TRBJ2-1,NA,13,CASSLQGADEQFF,TGTGCCAGCAGCCTTCAGGGGGCGGATGAGCAGTTCTTC